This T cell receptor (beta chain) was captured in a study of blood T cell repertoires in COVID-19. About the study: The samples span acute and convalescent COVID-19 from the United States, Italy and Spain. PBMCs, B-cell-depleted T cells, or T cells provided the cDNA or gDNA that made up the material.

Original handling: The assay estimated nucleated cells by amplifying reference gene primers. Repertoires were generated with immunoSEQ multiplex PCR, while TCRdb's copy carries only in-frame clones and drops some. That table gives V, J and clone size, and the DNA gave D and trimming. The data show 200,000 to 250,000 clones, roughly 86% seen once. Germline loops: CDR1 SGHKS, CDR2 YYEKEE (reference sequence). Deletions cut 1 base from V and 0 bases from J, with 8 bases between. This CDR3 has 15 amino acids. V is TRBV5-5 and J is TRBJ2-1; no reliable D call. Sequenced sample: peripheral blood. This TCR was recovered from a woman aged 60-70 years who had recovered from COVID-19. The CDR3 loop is CASSLLAVSYNEQFF. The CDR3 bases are TGTGCCAGCAGCTTGTTGGCAGTCTCCTACAATGAGCAGTTCTTC.